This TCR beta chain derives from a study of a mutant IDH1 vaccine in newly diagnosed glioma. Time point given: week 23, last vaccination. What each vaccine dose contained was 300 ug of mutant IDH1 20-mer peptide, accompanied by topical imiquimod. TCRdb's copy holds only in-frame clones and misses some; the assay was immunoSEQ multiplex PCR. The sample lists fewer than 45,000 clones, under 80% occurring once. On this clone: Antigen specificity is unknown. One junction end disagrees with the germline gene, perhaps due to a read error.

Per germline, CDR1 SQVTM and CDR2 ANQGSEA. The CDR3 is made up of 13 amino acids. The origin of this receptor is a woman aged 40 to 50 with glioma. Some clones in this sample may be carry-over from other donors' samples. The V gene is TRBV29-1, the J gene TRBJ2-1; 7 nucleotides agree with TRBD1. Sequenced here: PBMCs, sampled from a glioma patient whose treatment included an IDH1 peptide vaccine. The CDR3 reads CSAESSGGNEQFF. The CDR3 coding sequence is TGCAGCGCTGAATCCTCAGGGGGCAATGAGCAGTTCTTC.